This TCR beta chain came from a study of blood T cell repertoires in COVID-19 (dated by TCRdb to about 2020). Turning to the overall study: Samples from collaborators originated in the United States, Italy and Spain and spanned both the acute and convalescent phases of COVID-19. The material from the prospective study consisted of cDNA or gDNA derived from T cells, B-cell-depleted T cells, or PBMCs. Deeply sampled blood TCRbeta repertoires from subjects exposed to, actively infected with, or recovered from COVID-19 were included in the dataset. A freely available public database, intended as a resource for researchers studying the immune response to SARS-CoV-2, is where the repertoires were released. Samples were obtained from the ongoing ImmuneRACE study (first 160 participants) and from over 1,000 subjects provided by 6 global collaborators. Nearly every sample came with metadata listing a de-identified subject ID, COVID-19 status, age in years and sex. Where available, HLA class I and class II types were obtained from metadata supplied by the sample provider rather than from assay-based typing.

The paper as a whole reports these results and caveats: The quantity of clinical and demographic metadata differed by source and by participant and was supplied without curation.

About this clone itself: This clone's antigen is unknown. No base qualities exist here, and no much larger clone lies one base off it.

Including cysteine and phenylalanine, the CDR3 has 12 amino acids. The entry retains the CDR3 DNA only, 36 bases that are in frame from base 1. CDR1 SEHNR and CDR2 FQNEAQ are derived from the germline V gene (reference sequence). A distance of 11 bases separates the germline ends of V and J, which lose 5 bases and 7 bases respectively. The immunoSEQ Assay, a bias-controlled multiplex PCR, was used to amplify TCRbeta CDR3 regions from genomic DNA. In the source study's methods: The number of nucleated cells in each sample was estimated by amplification of reference gene primers within the assay. To quantify the absolute abundance of each unique TCRbeta CDR3 rearrangement, sequence reads were collapsed and filtered. For each sample, productive Simpson clonality was calculated as the square root of Simpson's diversity index over productive rearrangements. Sourced from immuneACCESS, this table was stored by TCRdb with only in-frame sequences that have V and J called. A share of the clones is absent; for the studies checked, an unresolved V gene accounts for under half, and the remainder has no known explanation. That table gives V, J and clone size, and the DNA gave D and trimming. The sample table records about 140,000 clones; roughly 90% of these occur just once. Less than 2% of the sample is taken by the ten largest.

Whole blood was collected in K2EDTA tubes by collaborating institutions according to the institutions' own protocols. Collaborator samples were shipped for TCRbeta analysis as frozen whole blood, isolated PBMCs, or DNA extracted from either sample type. This TCR derives from a man aged 70-80 years with acute or convalescent COVID-19. Sequencing was performed on peripheral blood. The chain is encoded by TRBV7-9 joined to TRBJ2-5; possibly the D gene is TRBD1, per 6 matching bases. For the CDR3, the sequence is CASSQGSGTQYF. The sequenced DNA: TGTGCCAGCAGCCAGGGGTCAGGGACCCAGTACTTC.